Following are 18 T cell receptor beta chains from one sample sequenced in a study of control samples from healthy donors and cancer patients (dated by TCRdb to between 2020 and 2021). The library came from the immunoSEQ multiplex PCR assay. What TCRdb holds here is the immuneACCESS table cut down to in-frame rearrangements. Part of the clones is not present; checked against another copy, under half of the missing clones reflect an unresolved V gene, and the others are unexplained. For this sample the table gives approximately 99,000 clones, of which approximately 82% were detected only once. Clones ranked in the top ten supply roughly 6.5% of the sample. Specimen: blood. The receptors come from a young man in good health.

The genes are TRBV6-5 and TRBJ2-7, with a possible D match to TRBD1 (6 bases). The V gene's germline CDR1 is MNHEY and CDR2 SVGAGI. Trimming took off 6 bases at V and 6 bases at J, with 12 bases between the two ends. The CDR3 has 12 amino acids. CDR3 in amino acids: CASSPGTPEQYF. Here the CDR3 DNA reads TGTGCCAGCAGCCCGGGGACACCCGAGCAGTACTTC.

This clone was observed once. The V and J genes are TRBV19 and TRBJ1-3; D not certain. Trimming stripped 6 bases from V and 0 bases from J, with 12 bases between. The CDR3 covers 15 residues. Germline V gene lookup returns CDR1 LNHDA and CDR2 SQIVND (reference sequence). In nucleotides, the CDR3 is TGTGCCAGTAGCCAAGACTCCCGCTCTGGAAACACCATATATTTT. Residues: CASSQDSRSGNTIYF.

The CDR3 DNA sequence: TGCGCCAGCAGCCAAGATGGTGCAGGGTCCTATGGCTACACCTTC. Translated, it gives CASSQDGAGSYGYTF. This rearrangement joins TRBV4-1 to TRBJ1-2, with D tentatively TRBD1 (5 bases). Germline CDR1 MGHRA, CDR2 YSYEKL. V dropped 0 bases and J dropped 4 bases, with 12 bases sitting between them. This CDR3 is built from 15 residues.

The rearrangement uses TRBV5-4 and TRBJ1-1; no clear D gene. CDR1 SGHNT and CDR2 YYREEE come from the germline V gene (reference sequence). Trimming removed 0 bases at V and 3 bases at J, with 6 bases between. The CDR3 extends over 13 amino acids. CDR3 DNA: TGTGCCAGCAGCTTGGATCGGGACACTGAAGCTTTCTTT. Amino acid sequence: CASSLDRDTEAFF.

This clone was counted a few times. The J gene is TRBJ2-2, the V gene TRBV9, with D tentatively TRBD2 (6 bases). This CDR3 contains 16 residues. Trimming cost V 0 bases and J 3 bases, with 12 bases left between them. Per germline, CDR1 SGDLS and CDR2 YYNGEE. CDR3 amino acids: CASSVAPSGYTGELFF. Here the CDR3 DNA reads TGTGCCAGCAGCGTAGCCCCCAGCGGGTACACCGGGGAGCTGTTTTTT.

CDR3 sequence reads: CASSGIYEQYF. The CDR3 DNA reads as TGTGCCAGCAGTGGGATCTACGAGCAGTACTTC. The chain uses TRBV25-1 and TRBJ2-7; D not certain. The CDR3 sequence is 11 residues long. Germline CDR1 MGHDK, CDR2 SYGVNS. The V and J ends lost 4 bases and 3 bases respectively, with 4 bases between them.

This clone came up many times. Here the CDR3 DNA reads TGCGCCAGCAGAGGGACAGGGTTGGGTCATCAGCCCCAGCATTTT. It yields the protein CASRGTGLGHQPQHF. The chain employs TRBV10-1 and TRBJ1-5, with TRBD1 matching over 9 bases. Germline V gives CDR1 WNHNN, CDR2 SYGVQD (reference sequence). This CDR3 has 15 amino acids. Trimming cost V 6 bases and J 5 bases; bases outside gene matches: 8.

The chain is built from TRBV28 and TRBJ2-7, with D possibly matching TRBD2 (6 bases). The CDR3 is 15 amino acids. V shed 6 bases and J shed 4 bases, with 19 bases lying between them. Germline CDR1 and CDR2: MDHEN and SYDVKM. CDR3 region: CASSLLEVGGYEQYF. CDR3 in DNA: TGTGCCAGCAGCCTTCTGGAGGTGGGGGGATACGAGCAGTACTTC. The full variable domain, its missing parts supplied by reference TRBV28 and TRBJ2-7, is DVKVTQSSRYLVKRTGEKVFLECVQDMDHENMFWYRQDPGLGLRLIYFSYDVKMKEKGDIPEGYSVSREKKERFSLILESASTNQTSMYLCASSLLEVGGYEQYFGPGTRLTVT.

This clone appeared once. The V and J genes are TRBV29-1 and TRBJ2-5, with TRBD1 matching over 7 bases. V trimming: 7 bases; J trimming: 0 bases; junction bases outside the gene matches: 5. The length of the CDR3 is 13 residues. Germline CDR1 and CDR2: SQVTM and ANQGSEA. The CDR3 DNA sequence: TGCAGCGCCTCGGGACAGTACCAAGAGACCCAGTACTTC. Its protein is CSASGQYQETQYF.

This rearrangement joins TRBV28 to TRBJ2-1; D is perhaps TRBD1 (6 bases). V lost 3 bases to trimming and J lost 0 bases, with 9 bases between them. In germline, CDR1 is MDHEN, CDR2 SYDVKM. The CDR3 loop spans 15 amino acids. CDR3 protein: CASSFDRSSYNEQFF. The DNA for the CDR3 is TGTGCCAGCAGTTTCGACAGGAGCTCCTACAATGAGCAGTTCTTC. The full variable domain, its missing parts supplied by reference TRBV28 and TRBJ2-1, is DVKVTQSSRYLVKRTGEKVFLECVQDMDHENMFWYRQDPGLGLRLIYFSYDVKMKEKGDIPEGYSVSREKKERFSLILESASTNQTSMYLCASSFDRSSYNEQFFGPGTRLTVL.

This chain connects TRBV7-2 to TRBJ1-3; 8 bases are a match to TRBD1. CDR3 length: 17 residues. V lost 4 bases and J lost 0; bases outside the gene matches: 8. Germline V gene sequence: CDR1 SGHTA, CDR2 FQGNSA. The CDR3 reads CASSSPGQASSGNTIYF. CDR3 nucleotide sequence: TGTGCCAGCAGCTCCCCGGGACAGGCCAGCTCTGGAAACACCATATATTTT.

This chain uses TRBV9 with TRBJ2-3, with D possibly matching TRBD2 (7 bases). The V end was cut by 2 bases, the J end by 5 bases, with 12 bases between. Germline assignment: CDR1 SGDLS and CDR2 YYNGEE. The CDR3 has 14 amino acids. CDR3 DNA: TGTGCCAGCAGCGTGGGGGGGCTGGAAGATACGCAGTATTTT. Amino acids: CASSVGGLEDTQYF.

The chain carries TRBV5-8 and TRBJ2-5, with 8 nucleotides matching TRBD1. The CDR3 consists of 15 residues. Germline V gene lookup returns CDR1 SGHTS and CDR2 YDEGEE. V dropped 3 bases and J dropped 5; count of bases not matched to a gene: 9. The CDR3 loop is CASSSRTGRGETQYF. The CDR3 DNA sequence: TGTGCCAGCAGCTCCCGGACAGGGCGTGGGGAGACCCAGTACTTC.

J is TRBJ2-7 and V is TRBV21-1; the D segment call TRBD1 is taken from the table without a DNA check. TRBV21-1 is a known pseudogene. The CDR3 extends over 15 amino acids. For the CDR3, the DNA is TGTGCCAGCAATGTACGGGACAGGGGCTGTTACGAGCAGTACGTC. It encodes CASNVRDRGCYEQYV.

V is TRBV11-2 and J is TRBJ2-1, with 11 bases aligning to TRBD2. V dropped 5 bases and J dropped 7; count of bases not matched to a gene: 4. CDR1 and CDR2 from the germline V gene are SGHAT and FQNNGV. This CDR3 is 14 amino acids long. The CDR3 sequence is CASSVTSGGNEQFF. In DNA form, the CDR3 reads TGTGCCAGCAGCGTTACTAGCGGGGGTAATGAGCAGTTCTTC.

The chain uses TRBV28 and TRBJ2-3, with 11 bases fitting TRBD2. The CDR3 has 17 residues. The germline V gene has CDR1 MDHEN and CDR2 SYDVKM. Germline trimming cut 1 base from V and 0 bases from J; bases unmatched to any gene: 3. Here the CDR3 reads CASSLSGLAASTDTQYF. The CDR3 nucleotides are TGTGCCAGCAGTTTATCGGGACTAGCGGCTAGCACAGATACGCAGTATTTT.

The V gene is TRBV20-1, the J gene TRBJ1-2, with 10 bases identical to TRBD1. V shed 3 bases and J 7 bases; nucleotides not matched to a gene: 11. This CDR3 spans 15 amino acids. CDR1 is DFQATT and CDR2 is SNEGSKA in the germline V gene (reference sequence). The CDR3 reads CSASYRDRGIGGYTF. CDR3 DNA sequence: TGCAGTGCTAGTTACCGGGACAGGGGAATCGGTGGCTACACCTTC.

The sample holds a few counts of this clone. This chain connects TRBV2 to TRBJ1-5; a possible D gene is TRBD1 (5 bases). The CDR3 has 13 amino acids. V was cut by 3 bases and J by 6 bases, with 9 bases left in between. Germline assignment: CDR1 SNHLY and CDR2 FYNNEI. CDR3 coding DNA: TGTGCCAGCAGTGATAGAGGGGTTCAGCCCCAGCATTTT. This sequence encodes CASSDRGVQPQHF.